The 30 T cell receptor beta chains given below trace back to one sample, sequenced in a study of T cells in Graves' hyperthyroidism and ophthalmopathy (dated by TCRdb to the late 2010s). Libraries were constructed by multiplex PCR. The data were produced on an Illumina HiSeq 2000. TCR beta CDR3 regions were amplified from RNA transcripts. A first-round RT-PCR of the TCR CDR3 used the HTBI primer set with the Qiagen OneStep RT-PCR kit. TCRdb trimmed the raw reads at Q25, called clones with MiXCR and kept productive beta chains. Rows merge per CDR3 protein into single entries with the most common DNA and genes. The sample table shows around 420,000 distinct CDR3 sequences, and 15% to 18% are seen once. Around 7% of the sample goes to the ten largest clones. Sequenced input: blood. These receptors were collected from a woman aged 18-35 years with Graves' hyperthyroidism.

This chain uses TRBV6-9 with TRBJ2-5, with 11 bases that match TRBD1. This CDR3 has 13 amino acids. Germline lookup yields CDR1 MNHGY and CDR2 SVAAGI. V trimming: 4 bases; J trimming: 5 bases; junction bases outside the gene matches: 0. The CDR3 DNA reads TGTGCCAGCAGTTGGGACAGGGGGGAGACCCAGTACTTC. Its translation: CASSWDRGETQYF.

This clonotype occurred many times. DNA of the CDR3: TGTGCCAGCAGTCATAGCGGGGGGCAGGGAGATACGCAGTATTTT. Residues: CASSHSGGQGDTQYF. This chain connects TRBV28 to TRBJ2-3, with 10 positions matching TRBD2. This CDR3 has 15 residues. Trimming took 5 bases from V and 5 from J; bases not matched to a gene: 7. CDR1 is MDHEN and CDR2 is SYDVKM in the germline V gene.

The chain recombines TRBV11-2 with TRBJ1-4; D uncertain. Trimming removed 5 bases from V and 0 bases from J, with 10 bases in between. The CDR3 extends over 15 amino acids. CDR1 and CDR2 (germline): SGHAT, FQNNGV. CDR3 residues: CASSLLGATNEKLFF. The CDR3 DNA follows: TGTGCCAGCAGCCTTTTGGGTGCAACTAATGAAAAACTGTTTTTT.

This clonotype came up many times. This chain joins TRBV5-6 and TRBJ2-1, with 8 bases identical to TRBD2. The CDR3 has 14 amino acids. Germline V gene data show CDR1 as SGHDT and CDR2 as YYEEEE. The junction had 10 bases not matched to a gene; V was cut back by 5 bases and J by 9 bases. The CDR3 nucleotides read TGTGCCAGCAGGGCGGGAGGATCCCGTGCTGAGCAGTTCTTC. This codes for CASRAGGSRAEQFF.

In its sample, this clonotype was seen many times. The J gene is TRBJ2-1, the V gene TRBV14, with TRBD1 identical over 8 bases. The CDR3 totals 18 residues. Unmatched junction bases numbered 15, after V lost 0 bases and J lost 8 bases. CDR1 and CDR2 from the germline V gene are SGHDN and FVKESK. The CDR3 sequence is CASSQDRGPGQVRHEQFF. CDR3 nucleotides: TGTGCCAGCAGCCAAGATCGGGGGCCGGGACAGGTCAGGCATGAGCAGTTCTTC.

This clonotype has ten or more counts. The V call is TRBV6-5, the J call TRBJ2-1, with 10 bases fitting TRBD2. The germline V gene has CDR1 MNHEY and CDR2 SVGAGI. The trim removed 0 bases at V and 14 bases at J, leaving 10 bases unmatched. This CDR3 spans 15 amino acids. CDR3 bases: TGTGCCAGCAGTTACTCGTCTAGCGGGAGTGGGGGGGAGTTCTTC. Translating it yields CASSYSSSGSGGEFF.

The table lists this clonotype with a few counts. The V call is TRBV5-4, the J call TRBJ2-2; D is possibly TRBD2 (5 bases). V gave up 4 bases and J gave up 2 bases, with 12 bases separating them. Germline assignment: CDR1 SGHNT and CDR2 YYREEE (reference sequence). The CDR3 consists of 15 residues. The CDR3 bases are TGTGCCAGCAGCCCGAGGACTGCTAACACCGGGGAGCTGTTTTTT. Protein: CASSPRTANTGELFF.

This clonotype showed up many times. The rearrangement uses TRBV7-9 and TRBJ1-1; unclear D gene. V lost 10 bases and J lost 1, with 4 bases in between. The CDR3 spans 10 residues. Germline loops: CDR1 SEHNR, CDR2 FQNEAQ (reference sequence). The CDR3 nucleotides read TGTGCCACCAGGAACACTGAAGCTTTCTTT. This sequence encodes CATRNTEAFF.

This clonotype came up many times. V usage is TRBV5-1 and J usage is TRBJ2-5, with TRBD2 as a possible D gene (6 bases). Looked up from germline, CDR1 is SGHRS and CDR2 is YFSETQ. Trimming took 2 bases from V and 3 from J, leaving 17 bases between them. This CDR3 is built from 16 residues. The CDR3 region is CASSFPPGRKEETQYF. The CDR3 region has the DNA TGCGCCAGCAGCTTTCCCCCAGGGAGGAAGGAAGAGACCCAGTACTTC. The whole variable domain, filled in from reference TRBV5-1 and TRBJ2-5, reads KAGVTQTPRYLIKTRGQQVTLSCSPISGHRSVSWYQQTPGQGLQFLFEYFSETQRNKGNFPGRFSGRQFSNSRSEMNVSTLELGDSALYLCASSFPPGRKEETQYFGPGTRLLVL.

This clonotype showed up just a few times. The chain employs TRBV20-1 and TRBJ1-6, with D possibly TRBD1 on 5 matching bases. The germline V gene encodes CDR1 DFQATT and CDR2 SNEGSKA (reference sequence). The CDR3 has 15 amino acids. Trimming removed 3 bases from V and 5 bases from J, with 14 bases in between. The CDR3, as DNA: TGCAGTGCTAGGGCGCCGGGGGGAAATAATTCACCCCTCCACTTT. It encodes CSARAPGGNNSPLHF.

This clonotype has just one count. The chain uses TRBV10-1 and TRBJ2-7; D tentatively fits TRBD1 or TRBD2 (7 bases each). Trimming took off 8 bases at V and 3 bases at J, with 20 bases between the two ends. This CDR3 has 15 residues. Looked up from germline, CDR1 is WNHNN and CDR2 is SYGVQD (reference sequence). The CDR3 DNA is TGCGCCAGCGACCAGGGGGGGGGCCCCCTCTACGAGCAGTACTTC. Protein sequence: CASDQGGGPLYEQYF.

This clonotype was detected a few times. The gene calls are TRBV6-1 and TRBJ2-2; 10 bases align to TRBD2. CDR3 length: 17 amino acids. The junction had 12 bases not matched to a gene; V was cut back by 5 bases and J by 6 bases. Germline V gene data show CDR1 as MNHNS and CDR2 as SASEGT. The DNA of the CDR3 is TGTGCCAGCAGTCAACCTGGACTAGCGGAAAATCCCGGGGAGCTGTTTTTT. Translated: CASSQPGLAENPGELFF.

Remarks on this clonotype: Given a much more abundant clone one base away, this may be a read error. The chain couples TRBV6-2 or TRBV6-3 to TRBJ1-6; TRBD1 matches at 9 bases. The V segment lost 6 bases and the J segment 10 bases; nucleotides outside the gene matches: 13. This CDR3 is built from 16 residues. In germline, CDR1 is MNHEY, CDR2 SVGEGT. CDR3 DNA sequence: TGTGCCAGCAGCAGATACAGGGGGCCCTCGGACTCACCCCTCCACTTT. It is translated as CASSRYRGPSDSPLHF.

This clonotype was seen more than once but under ten times. The chain links TRBV27 to TRBJ2-2; 8 nucleotides agree with TRBD2. The CDR3 runs 14 residues. The V segment lost 4 bases and the J segment 5 bases; nucleotides outside the gene matches: 3. From germline, CDR1 is MNHEY and CDR2 SMNVEV (reference sequence). The CDR3 here is CASSSGLETGELFF. The CDR3 DNA is TGTGCCAGCAGTTCGGGACTAGAGACCGGGGAGCTGTTTTTT.

In its sample, this clonotype was seen many times. This chain connects TRBV6-5 to TRBJ1-6, with D unresolved. This CDR3 is 17 amino acids long. V was pared by 0 bases and J by 0 bases, with 9 bases between. Per the germline V gene, CDR1 is MNHEY and CDR2 is SVGAGI. The CDR3 here is CASSYSRGGSYNSPLHF. The CDR3 nucleotides are TGTGCCAGCAGTTACTCTCGGGGTGGCTCCTATAATTCACCCCTCCACTTT.

This clonotype was seen a few times. Because the CDR3 is missing its conserved closing phenylalanine or tryptophan, this is likely a read error. The chain combines TRBV7-9 with TRBJ1-5, with D possibly TRBD1 on 5 matching bases. V gave up 7 bases and J gave up 1 base, with 11 bases separating them. Germline CDR1 is SEHNR and CDR2 is FQNEAQ (reference sequence). The CDR3 length is 14 residues. The CDR3 spells CASTQGGSNQPQHS. The CDR3 DNA reads TGTGCCAGCACCCAGGGTGGGAGCAATCAGCCCCAGCATTCT.

This clonotype has just a few counts. This sequence joins TRBV5-1 and TRBJ2-3; possible D gene TRBD1, 6 bases. CDR3 length: 14 residues. Trimming removed 4 bases at V and 5 bases at J, with 14 bases between. CDR1 is SGHRS, CDR2 YFSETQ, per germline. The DNA for the CDR3 is TGCGCCAGCAGCCCGGGACAAGCGGTAGATACGCAGTATTTT. Translated: CASSPGQAVDTQYF. Drawing the rest from reference TRBV5-1 and TRBJ2-3, the complete variable domain is KAGVTQTPRYLIKTRGQQVTLSCSPISGHRSVSWYQQTPGQGLQFLFEYFSETQRNKGNFPGRFSGRQFSNSRSEMNVSTLELGDSALYLCASSPGQAVDTQYFGPGTRLTVL.

This clonotype was counted ten times or more. The V call is TRBV15, the J call TRBJ2-7; D not certain. Trimming left V 1 base short and J 1 base short, with 11 bases between. The CDR3 has 15 residues. CDR1 is LNHNV, CDR2 YYDKDF, per germline (reference sequence). CDR3 amino acids: CATSRAGDRSYEQYF. The CDR3 DNA reads as TGTGCCACCAGCAGAGCTGGAGACCGATCCTACGAGCAGTACTTC.

This clonotype has a count of ten or more. V gene TRBV3-1 combines with J gene TRBJ2-7; perhaps TRBD2 as D (5 bases). V was pared by 2 bases and J by 6 bases, with 11 bases between. Germline loops: CDR1 LGHDT, CDR2 YNNKEL (reference sequence). This CDR3 comprises 13 residues. The CDR3 here is CASSQNRGREQYF. CDR3 nucleotides: TGTGCCAGCAGCCAAAATCGGGGTCGCGAGCAGTACTTC.

The chain uses TRBV30 and TRBJ2-1, with TRBD1 identical over 10 bases. The V segment lost 4 bases and the J segment 9 bases; nucleotides outside the gene matches: 12. CDR1 is GTSNPN, CDR2 SVGIG, per germline (reference sequence). The CDR3 covers 15 residues. CDR3 sequence reads: CAWTVGRDRGFEQFF. CDR3 DNA sequence: TGTGCCTGGACCGTGGGCCGGGACAGGGGATTTGAGCAGTTCTTC.

In this sample, this clonotype turned up many times. V is TRBV6-1 and J is TRBJ1-5; no reliable D call. Trimming took 3 bases from V and 3 from J, leaving 9 bases between them. The CDR3 contains 14 residues. The germline gives CDR1 MNHNS, CDR2 SASEGT. CDR3: CASSDATPNQPQHF. The DNA for the CDR3 is TGTGCCAGCAGTGACGCCACCCCCAATCAGCCCCAGCATTTT.

This clonotype showed up just a few times. The genes are TRBV5-4 and TRBJ2-2; D possibly uses TRBD1 or TRBD2 (6 bases each). Between the trimmed V and J ends, which lost 3 bases and 5 bases, there was a span of 17 bases. Germline CDR1 and CDR2: SGHNT and YYREEE (reference sequence). CDR3 length: 16 amino acids. The CDR3 sequence: CASSSGGFSGTGELFF. The CDR3, as DNA: TGTGCCAGCAGCTCCGGGGGCTTCTCCGGGACCGGGGAGCTGTTTTTT.

The V gene is TRBV18, the J gene TRBJ2-5; possible D gene TRBD2, 6 bases. V dropped 2 bases and J dropped 5 bases, with 18 bases sitting between them. CDR1 is KGHSH and CDR2 is LQKENI in the germline V gene. The CDR3 length is 16 residues. CDR3 loop: CASSPFTSQFKETQYF. CDR3 nucleotides: TGTGCCAGCTCACCATTTACTAGCCAATTTAAGGAGACCCAGTACTTC.

This clonotype was seen many times. The chain joins TRBV18 to TRBJ1-4, with a tentative D call TRBD1 (5 bases). Germline CDR1 and CDR2: KGHSH and LQKENI. The length of the CDR3 is 15 residues. Trimming left V 4 bases short and J 3 bases short, with 12 bases between. This CDR3 is CASSRLQESNEKLFF. The CDR3 bases are TGTGCCAGCTCACGACTACAGGAATCTAATGAAAAACTGTTTTTT.

On this clonotype: It may be a read error: a sequence one base away is much more abundant. This rearrangement joins TRBV20-1 to TRBJ1-5; D is ambiguous. This CDR3 contains 14 residues. Per germline, CDR1 DFQATT and CDR2 SNEGSKA (reference sequence). The CDR3 DNA reads as TGCAGTGCTGGAGAAATGGGAGGTGGGCAGCCCCAGCATTTT. It encodes CSAGEMGGGQPQHF.

This chain connects TRBV20-1 to TRBJ2-7; 12 bases are a match to TRBD2. The CDR3 loop spans 16 amino acids. Unmatched junction bases numbered 13, after V lost 2 bases and J lost 8 bases. Germline lookup yields CDR1 DFQATT and CDR2 SNEGSKA (reference sequence). The CDR3 reads CSARPGTSGSGRKQYF. In nucleotides, the CDR3 is TGCAGTGCTAGACCTGGGACTAGCGGGTCGGGACGCAAGCAGTACTTC.

A single count supports this clonotype. Given a much more abundant clone one base away, this may be a read error. This chain joins TRBV4-1 and TRBJ1-2, with 9 positions matching TRBD1. CDR1 MGHRA and CDR2 YSYEKL come from the germline V gene. The CDR3 has 15 amino acids. The chain's CDR3 is CASSQARDRVYGCTF. The CDR3 nucleotides are TGCGCCAGCAGCCAGGCTAGGGACAGGGTTTATGGCTGCACCTTC.

The chain has TRBV5-1 and TRBJ1-1; the D gene is possibly TRBD1 (5 bases). The CDR3 contains 15 residues. Between the trimmed V and J ends, which lost 4 bases and 0 bases, there was a span of 13 bases. From germline, CDR1 is SGHRS and CDR2 YFSETQ. The CDR3 nucleotides are TGCGCCAGCAGCCAGGGACGGCCCATGAACACTGAAGCTTTCTTT. Its translation is CASSQGRPMNTEAFF.

This clonotype was observed many times. V gene TRBV6-1 combines with J gene TRBJ1-4, with 10 positions matching TRBD1. The germline V gene encodes CDR1 MNHNS and CDR2 SASEGT. This CDR3 has 16 residues. The junction had 9 bases not matched to a gene; V was cut back by 5 bases and J by 6 bases. CDR3 sequence reads: CASSQWTGGNDEKLFF. The CDR3 DNA reads as TGTGCCAGCAGTCAATGGACAGGGGGTAATGATGAAAAACTGTTTTTT.

This clonotype was seen at least ten times. V usage is TRBV24-1 and J usage is TRBJ2-1, with 8 positions matching TRBD2. The germline gives CDR1 KGHDR, CDR2 SFDVKD. Trimming took 1 base from V and 7 from J; bases not matched to a gene: 5. The CDR3 runs 15 residues. The CDR3 DNA reads TGTGCCACCAGTGATTTCGGCGGGGGGCGGAATGAGCAGTTCTTC. As protein: CATSDFGGGRNEQFF.